Listed here is a single T cell receptor beta chain. The antigen remains undetermined. The data stem from a study of vaccination effects on CD4 cells after COVID-19. The wider study: Once vaccinated, a few convalescent patients were sampled both early and late afterward. Post-vaccine sampling took place a median of 72 days after the second dose. Study-level points and caveats: Late post-vaccination, clones induced by infection and those induced by vaccine underwent marked clonal contraction.

Profiling relied on immunoSEQ multiplex PCR, and the TCRdb table lists in-frame clones only, not all of them. The sample carries tens of thousands of clones, about 70% recorded once. Investigators separated out CD4+ T cells once 9 to 11 days of culture had passed. Infection with SARS-CoV-2 occurred in the person between March and December 2020, and PCR confirmed it. Of the BNT162b2 and mRNA-1273 vaccines, participants received two doses of one or the other. Days 3 and 7 saw half the medium replaced with IL-2 medium. This CDR3 is built from 12 residues. Trimming removed 0 bases from V and 9 bases from J, with 11 bases in between. Germline values: CDR1 SQVTM, CDR2 ANQGSEA.

This TCR derives from a human donor who had a prior SARS-CoV-2 infection. Sequencing used CD4+ T cells from PBMCs cultured without peptide, obtained after COVID-19 vaccination. This chain connects TRBV29-1 to TRBJ1-2; D is uncertain. The DNA for the CDR3 is TGCAGCGTTGAAGATTCCGGTGCGAGCTACACCTTC. As protein: CSVEDSGASYTF.